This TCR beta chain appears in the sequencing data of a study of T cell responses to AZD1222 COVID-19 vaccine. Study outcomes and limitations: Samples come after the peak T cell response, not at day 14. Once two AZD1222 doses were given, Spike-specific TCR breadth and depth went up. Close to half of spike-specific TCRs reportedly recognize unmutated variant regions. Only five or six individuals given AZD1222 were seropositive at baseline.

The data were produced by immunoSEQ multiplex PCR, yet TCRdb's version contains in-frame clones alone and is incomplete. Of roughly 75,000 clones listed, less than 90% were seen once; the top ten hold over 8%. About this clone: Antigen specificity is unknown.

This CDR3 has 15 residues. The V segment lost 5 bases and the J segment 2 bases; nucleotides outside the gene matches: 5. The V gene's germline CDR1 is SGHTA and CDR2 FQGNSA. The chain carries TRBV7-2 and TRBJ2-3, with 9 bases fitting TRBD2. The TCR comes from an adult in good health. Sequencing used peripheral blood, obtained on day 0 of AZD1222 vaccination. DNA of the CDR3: TGTGCCAGCAGCCTAAGCGGGGGGACCACAGATACGCAGTATTTT. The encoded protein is CASSLSGGTTDTQYF.